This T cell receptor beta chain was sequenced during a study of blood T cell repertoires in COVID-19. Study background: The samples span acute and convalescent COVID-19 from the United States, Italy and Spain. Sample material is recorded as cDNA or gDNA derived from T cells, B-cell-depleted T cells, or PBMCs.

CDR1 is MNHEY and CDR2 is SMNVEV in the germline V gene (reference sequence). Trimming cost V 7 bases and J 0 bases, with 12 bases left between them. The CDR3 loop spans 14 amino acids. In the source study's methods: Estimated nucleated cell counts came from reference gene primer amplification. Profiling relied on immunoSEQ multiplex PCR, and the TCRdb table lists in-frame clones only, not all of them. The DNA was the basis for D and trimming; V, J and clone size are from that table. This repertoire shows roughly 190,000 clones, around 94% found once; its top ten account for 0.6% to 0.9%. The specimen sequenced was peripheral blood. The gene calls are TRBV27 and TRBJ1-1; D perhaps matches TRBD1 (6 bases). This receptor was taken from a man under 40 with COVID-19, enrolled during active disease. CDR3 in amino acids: CASTLTGMNTEAFF. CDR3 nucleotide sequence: TGTGCCAGCACCCTGACAGGAATGAACACTGAAGCTTTCTTT.